Listed here are 24 T cell receptor beta chains from one sample, sequenced in a study of T cell responses to AZD1222 COVID-19 vaccine. Profiling relied on immunoSEQ multiplex PCR, and the TCRdb table lists in-frame clones only, not all of them. The sample holds roughly 80,000 clones, roughly nine tenths seen once. The specimen was peripheral blood, collected 28 days after the second AZD1222 dose. These receptors were taken from an adult who received the AZD1222 COVID-19 vaccine.

The rearrangement joins TRBV13 to TRBJ1-6; the match to TRBD1 covers 7 bases. Looked up from germline, CDR1 is PRHDT and CDR2 is FYEKMQ (reference sequence). The CDR3 length is 14 residues. The trim removed 0 bases at V and 7 bases at J, leaving 0 bases unmatched. CDR3 in DNA: TGTGCCAGCAGCTTAGGACAGGGGAATTCACCCCTCCACTTT. It encodes CASSLGQGNSPLHF. The entire variable domain, with the rest obtained from reference TRBV13 and TRBJ1-6, is as follows: AAGVIQSPRHLIKEKRETATLKCYPIPRHDTVYWYQQGPGQDPQFLISFYEKMQSDKGSIPDRFSAQQFSDYHSELNMSSLELGDSALYFCASSLGQGNSPLHFGNGTRLTVT.

The chain uses TRBV14 and TRBJ1-1; 12 bases fit TRBD1. The CDR3 totals 16 residues. CDR1 and CDR2 (germline): SGHDN, FVKESK. V shed 4 bases and J 5 bases; nucleotides not matched to a gene: 8. The CDR3 here is CASSPPGQGARTEAFF. As DNA, the CDR3 is TGTGCCAGCAGCCCACCGGGACAGGGGGCGAGAACTGAAGCTTTCTTT. The whole variable domain, filled in from reference TRBV14 and TRBJ1-1, reads EAGVTQFPSHSVIEKGQTVTLRCDPISGHDNLYWYRRVMGKEIKFLLHFVKESKQDESGMPNNRFLAERTGGTYSTLKVQPAELEDSGVYFCASSPPGQGARTEAFFGQGTRLTVV.

This chain uses TRBV9 with TRBJ2-7; D possibly matches TRBD1 or TRBD2 (6 bases each). CDR1 and CDR2 (germline): SGDLS, YYNGEE. Deletions cut 3 bases from V and 0 bases from J, with 13 bases between. This CDR3 spans 15 amino acids. The CDR3 protein is CASSEGGKSSYEQYF. CDR3 DNA: TGTGCCAGCAGCGAGGGGGGCAAGAGCTCCTACGAGCAGTACTTC.

The gene calls are TRBV5-1 and TRBJ1-2; a possible D gene is TRBD1 (6 bases). The CDR3 length is 14 residues. Deletions cut 6 bases from V and 5 bases from J, with 17 bases between. Per the germline V gene, CDR1 is SGHRS and CDR2 is YFSETQ. CDR3 in amino acids: CASTPGGPGYGYTF. The CDR3 nucleotides are TGCGCCAGCACGCCCGGGGGGCCGGGGTATGGCTACACCTTC.

Written as DNA, the CDR3 is TGTGCCAGCAGCTTAAAATACGAGCAGTACTTC. Translation: CASSLKYEQYF. The chain links TRBV11-2 to TRBJ2-7; D ambiguous. There are 11 residues in the CDR3. The germline V gene has CDR1 SGHAT and CDR2 FQNNGV. V was trimmed by 2 bases and J by 4 bases, leaving 3 bases between them. The whole variable domain, remainder taken from reference TRBV11-2 and TRBJ2-7, is EAGVAQSPRYKIIEKRQSVAFWCNPISGHATLYWYQQILGQGPKLLIQFQNNGVVDDSQLPKDRFSAERLKGVDSTLKIQPAKLEDSAVYLCASSLKYEQYFGPGTRLTVT.

This chain links TRBV27 with TRBJ2-1, with 10 bases fitting TRBD2. This CDR3 has 18 amino acids. With 3 bases clipped from V and 0 bases from J, the junction kept 8 bases outside the gene matches. Germline CDR1 is MNHEY and CDR2 is SMNVEV (reference sequence). The CDR3 region is CASSFLAGGPSSYNEQFF. The CDR3 coding sequence is TGTGCCAGCAGTTTTTTAGCGGGGGGACCCAGCTCCTACAATGAGCAGTTCTTC.

This clone was detected only a few times. The chain is built from TRBV4-3 and TRBJ2-2; D not certain. The CDR3 is 12 amino acids. The V gene's germline CDR1 is LGHNA and CDR2 YSLEER. Trimming left V 6 bases short and J 8 bases short, with 10 bases between. CDR3 DNA: TGCGCCAGCAGGGACCCGGCGGGGGAGCTGTTTTTT. Amino acid sequence: CASRDPAGELFF.

The V and J genes are TRBV30 and TRBJ2-2; D remains ambiguous. Germline CDR1 is GTSNPN and CDR2 is SVGIG (reference sequence). Trimming removed 3 bases at V and 3 bases at J, with 11 bases between. The CDR3 covers 14 residues. CDR3 nucleotides: TGTGCCTGGAGCATCCGGACCCACACCGGGGAGCTGTTTTTT. This codes for CAWSIRTHTGELFF.

The chain carries TRBV9 and TRBJ1-1; no firm D call. CDR3 length: 13 residues. Germline V CDR1 and CDR2: SGDLS, YYNGEE. The ends were cut back, 3 bases at V and 3 bases at J, with 9 bases in the middle. The CDR3 is CASSARLDTEAFF. The CDR3 DNA reads as TGTGCCAGCAGCGCCCGTCTTGACACTGAAGCTTTCTTT.

CDR3 sequence (DNA): TGTGCCAGCAGTCGACAGAGGGTGGATTATGAAGCTTTCTTT. Its translation is CASSRQRVDYEAFF. The chain is built from TRBV6-5 and TRBJ1-1; possibly TRBD1 for D (5 bases). Trimming cost V 5 bases and J 7 bases, with 17 bases left between them. The CDR3 covers 14 residues. Germline V gene lookup returns CDR1 MNHEY and CDR2 SVGAGI.

The chain links TRBV12-3 or TRBV12-4 to TRBJ1-1, with 11 bases aligning to TRBD1. CDR3 length: 13 residues. The ends lost 7 bases at V and 6 bases at J; junction bases unmatched: 4. The CDR3: CASTDRGQAEAFF. The CDR3 region has the DNA TGTGCCAGCACGGACAGGGGGCAGGCTGAAGCTTTCTTT.

V and J are TRBV28 and TRBJ2-2, with D perhaps matching TRBD2 (5 bases). This CDR3 contains 16 residues. V was shortened by 5 bases and J by 5 bases, with 18 bases between the two germline ends. CDR1 and CDR2 (germline): MDHEN, SYDVKM. This chain's CDR3 is CASSPLAASGTGELFF. Here the CDR3 DNA reads TGTGCCAGCAGTCCCTTGGCGGCTTCGGGGACCGGGGAGCTGTTTTTT.

The gene calls are TRBV4-1 and TRBJ2-5; a possible D gene is TRBD1 (5 bases). This CDR3 comprises 15 residues. Germline loops: CDR1 MGHRA, CDR2 YSYEKL. Trimming took 7 bases from V and 0 from J, leaving 15 bases between them. The CDR3 DNA is TGCGCCAGCAACGCCTACCAGGGTTACCAAGAGACCCAGTACTTC. Its translation: CASNAYQGYQETQYF.

V and J are TRBV25-1 and TRBJ1-4; TRBD1 matches 10 bases. J lost 7 bases, V lost 8 bases, and 7 bases had no gene match. CDR1 MGHDK and CDR2 SYGVNS come from the germline V gene. The CDR3 extends over 14 amino acids. CDR3 coding DNA: TGTGCCAGCGCTGGACAGGGGGTACGTGAAAAACTGTTTTTT. As protein: CASAGQGVREKLFF.

This chain uses TRBV10-3 with TRBJ1-1, with a tentative D call TRBD1 (5 bases). This CDR3 is 13 amino acids long. Trimming removed 5 bases at V and 8 bases at J, with 15 bases between. Germline V CDR1 and CDR2: ENHRY, SYGVKD. The CDR3 DNA reads as TGTGCCATCAGTCCACGGCAGGGTAACGAAGCTTTCTTT. Its translation: CAISPRQGNEAFF.

The genes are TRBV30 and TRBJ2-2; D is unresolved. V lost 1 base and J lost 3, with 6 bases in between. The CDR3 has 13 amino acids. Per the germline V gene, CDR1 is GTSNPN and CDR2 is SVGIG (reference sequence). The CDR3 DNA sequence: TGTGCCTGGAGTGCAGGCTACACCGGGGAGCTGTTTTTT. Translation: CAWSAGYTGELFF. The full variable domain, its missing parts supplied by reference TRBV30 and TRBJ2-2, is SQTIHQWPATLVQPVGSPLSLECTVEGTSNPNLYWYRQAAGRGLQLLFYSVGIGQISSEVPQNLSASRPQDRQFILSSKKLLLSDSGFYLCAWSAGYTGELFFGEGSRLTVL.

This chain connects TRBV30 to TRBJ1-6; no reliable D call. The CDR3 totals 13 residues. Germline values: CDR1 GTSNPN, CDR2 SVGIG (reference sequence). Trimming stripped 1 base from V and 12 bases from J, with 13 bases between. CDR3 nucleotide sequence: TGTGCCTGGAGTGAATACAGCAGAATACCCCTCCACTTT. This gives the protein CAWSEYSRIPLHF.

The chain employs TRBV5-8 and TRBJ2-7; 8 bases align to TRBD1. The CDR3 is made up of 15 amino acids. Germline V gene lookup returns CDR1 SGHTS and CDR2 YDEGEE. The ends lost 2 bases at V and 0 bases at J; junction bases unmatched: 4. The CDR3 nucleotides read TGTGCCAGCAGCTTCAGGGGGCTGAGCTCCTACGAGCAGTACTTC. As protein: CASSFRGLSSYEQYF.

The chain is built from TRBV7-9 and TRBJ2-7; D is uncertain. Germline CDR1 SEHNR, CDR2 FQNEAQ (reference sequence). This CDR3 is built from 16 residues. V shed 2 bases and J shed 4 bases, with 18 bases lying between them. CDR3 amino acids: CASSLSWGTAAYEQYF. The CDR3 DNA is TGTGCCAGCAGCTTATCATGGGGAACGGCCGCATACGAGCAGTACTTC.

This clone was picked up one time. The chain carries TRBV7-3 and TRBJ1-6; D perhaps matches TRBD1 (6 bases). The germline V gene encodes CDR1 SGHTA and CDR2 FQGTGA. The ends were cut back, 5 bases at V and 9 bases at J, with 14 bases in the middle. CDR3 length: 14 residues. The CDR3, as DNA: TGTGCCAGCAGCACAACAGGGCTGGCTTCACCCCTCCACTTT. Encoded protein: CASSTTGLASPLHF.

The chain couples TRBV7-2 to TRBJ2-3, with D perhaps matching TRBD2 (6 bases). V lost 4 bases and J 0 bases, leaving 11 bases between the germline ends. Germline-derived CDR1 and CDR2 are SGHTA and FQGNSA. The CDR3 has 15 residues. For the CDR3, the DNA is TGTGCCAGCAGCTCGTCTAGCGTGAGCACAGATACGCAGTATTTT. Translation gives CASSSSSVSTDTQYF.

This clone was observed once. The genes are TRBV5-6 and TRBJ1-6; no clear D. Between the trimmed V and J ends, which lost 4 bases and 2 bases, there was a span of 16 bases. Germline V gene data show CDR1 as SGHDT and CDR2 as YYEEEE. The CDR3 runs 17 residues. The CDR3 DNA follows: TGTGCCAGCAGCCTGATGGGCAATCGGGCCTATAATTCACCCCTCCACTTT. It specifies CASSLMGNRAYNSPLHF.

The CDR3 sequence: CASSVEGNEQFF. For the CDR3, the DNA is TGTGCCAGCAGCGTAGAGGGCAATGAGCAGTTCTTC. The rearrangement joins TRBV9 to TRBJ2-1; D ambiguous. This CDR3 comprises 12 residues. V was clipped by 0 bases and J by 6 bases, with 4 bases between them. CDR1 and CDR2 (germline): SGDLS, YYNGEE.

The rearrangement uses TRBV6-2 or TRBV6-3 and TRBJ2-7, with D possibly TRBD1 on 6 matching bases. Germline loops: CDR1 MNHEY, CDR2 SVGEGT. There are 15 residues in the CDR3. V shed 0 bases and J shed 7 bases, with 16 bases lying between them. The CDR3 protein is CASSYSEVRGGEQYF. The CDR3 nucleotides read TGTGCCAGCAGTTACTCCGAGGTCAGGGGCGGGGAGCAGTACTTC.